This T cell receptor (beta chain) appears in the sequencing data of a study of blood T cells in healthy people across ages. This CDR3 has 14 amino acids. Findings and caveats of the study: Getting older went along with TCR beta diversity per million T cells dropping roughly linearly. PBMCs that were unsorted prevented a conclusive naive versus antigen-experienced comparison.

Remarks on this clonotype: Its specificity is not known.

A second 7 to 11 cycle PCR used barcoded and J-beta primers. One entry per CDR3 protein, called by TCRdb with MiXCR from the 5' RACE reads. The sample holds some 850,000 distinct CDR3 sequences; around a quarter are singletons and the top ten take 2.5% to 3.5%. These same records also appear under a second study, on T cells of mothers and their children. Per that paper: Samples were obtained from a few healthy Caucasian mothers and their six children.

Material: blood. The sequence was obtained from a boy aged 5-17 years in good health. The V and J genes are TRBV21-1 and TRBJ2-4; TRBD1 is the table's D call and was not checked against the DNA. TRBV21-1 is annotated as a pseudogene. CDR3 loop: CASSTWGQGVVQYF. The CDR3 nucleotides read TGTGCCAGCAGCACCTGGGGACAGGGGGTTGTTCAGTACTTC.